A single T cell receptor beta chain is shown here with its context. The antigen remains unidentified. These data belong to a study of cytomegalovirus exposure and HLA in healthy donors. Trimming cost V 5 bases and J 5 bases, with 15 bases left between them. The germline CDR1 and CDR2 sequences are SGHVS and FNYEAQ. This CDR3 contains 14 residues. General study findings and limits: Further analysis was carried out later, and it showed several of the most significant clusters appearing linked to common viral pathogens.

The PCR was carried out with 60 Vbeta primers and 13 Jbeta primers. The repertoire was sequenced with immunoSEQ multiplex PCR; TCRdb's copy has only in-frame clones and lacks some. Of 150,000 to 200,000 clones listed, around four fifths are singletons. Sequences were obtained from PBMCs. This chain joins TRBV7-6 and TRBJ2-5; D may be TRBD2 (6 bases). The sequence was obtained from a woman aged 25 to 39 in good health and CMV-seronegative. Here the CDR3 reads CASSRDFRSETQYF. CDR3 DNA sequence: TGTGCCAGCAGCCGGGACTTCCGTTCGGAGACCCAGTACTTC.